This T cell receptor beta chain was obtained from a study of response to subunit inactivated influenza vaccine. One entry per CDR3 protein, called by TCRdb with MiXCR from the RT-PCR reads. The top ten clones hold roughly 36% of a sample with under 200,000 distinct CDR3 sequences, about 11% of them seen once. On this clonotype itself: As yet, its antigen is unknown.

Study-level results: Each seasonal influenza vaccination, the authors suggested, recruits few new T cells.

This CDR3 comprises 14 residues. Trimming pared 7 bases from V and 6 bases from J, leaving 16 bases between. Sequenced here: CD8+ T cells sorted from PBMCs, sampled 23 to 25 months after vaccination. This clonotype originated in a man in his fifties or sixties who received an inactivated influenza vaccine. This chain uses TRBV12-3 or TRBV12-4 with TRBJ2-1, with a tentative D call TRBD2 (6 bases). Here the CDR3 reads CASTHTGGGNEQFF. In nucleotides, the CDR3 is TGTGCCAGCACACATACTGGGGGAGGCAATGAGCAGTTCTTC.